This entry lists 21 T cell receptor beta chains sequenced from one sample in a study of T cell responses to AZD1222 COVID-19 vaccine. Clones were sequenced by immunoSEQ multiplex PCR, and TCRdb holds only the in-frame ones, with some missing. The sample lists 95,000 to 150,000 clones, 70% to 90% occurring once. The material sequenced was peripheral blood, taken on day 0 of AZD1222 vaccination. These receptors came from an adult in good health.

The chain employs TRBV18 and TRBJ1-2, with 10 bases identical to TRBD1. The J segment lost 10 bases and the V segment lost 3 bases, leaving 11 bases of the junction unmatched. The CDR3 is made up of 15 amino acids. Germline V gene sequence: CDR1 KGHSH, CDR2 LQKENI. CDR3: CASSPGQDRGKAYTF. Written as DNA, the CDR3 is TGTGCCAGCTCACCGGGGCAGGACAGGGGGAAGGCCTACACCTTC.

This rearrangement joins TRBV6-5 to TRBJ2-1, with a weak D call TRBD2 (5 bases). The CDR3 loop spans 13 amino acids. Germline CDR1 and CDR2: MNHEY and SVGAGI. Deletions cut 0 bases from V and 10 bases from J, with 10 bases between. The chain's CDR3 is CASSYSSSLEQFF. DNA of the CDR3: TGTGCCAGCAGTTACTCATCTAGCTTGGAGCAGTTCTTC.

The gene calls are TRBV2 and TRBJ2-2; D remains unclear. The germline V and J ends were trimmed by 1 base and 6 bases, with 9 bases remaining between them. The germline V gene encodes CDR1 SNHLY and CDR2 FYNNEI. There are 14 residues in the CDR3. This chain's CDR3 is CASSEGVNPGELFF. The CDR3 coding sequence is TGTGCCAGCAGTGAAGGGGTAAACCCCGGGGAGCTGTTTTTT.

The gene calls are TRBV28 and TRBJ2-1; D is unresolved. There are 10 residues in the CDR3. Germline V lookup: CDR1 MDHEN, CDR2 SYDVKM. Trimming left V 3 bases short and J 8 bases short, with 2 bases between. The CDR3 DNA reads TGTGCCAGCAGTTTTTATGAGCAGTTCTTC. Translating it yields CASSFYEQFF.

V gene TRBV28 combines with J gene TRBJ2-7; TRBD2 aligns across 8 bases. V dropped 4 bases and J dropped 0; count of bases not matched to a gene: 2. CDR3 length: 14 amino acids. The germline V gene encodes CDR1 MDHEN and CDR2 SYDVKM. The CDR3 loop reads CASSSTSGSYEQYF. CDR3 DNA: TGTGCCAGCAGTTCTACTAGCGGCTCCTACGAGCAGTACTTC.

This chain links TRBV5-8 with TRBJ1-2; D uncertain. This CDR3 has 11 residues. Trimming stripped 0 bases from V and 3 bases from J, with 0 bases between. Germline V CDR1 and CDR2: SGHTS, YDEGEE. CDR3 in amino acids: CASSLDYGYTF. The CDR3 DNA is TGTGCCAGCAGCTTGGACTATGGCTACACCTTC.

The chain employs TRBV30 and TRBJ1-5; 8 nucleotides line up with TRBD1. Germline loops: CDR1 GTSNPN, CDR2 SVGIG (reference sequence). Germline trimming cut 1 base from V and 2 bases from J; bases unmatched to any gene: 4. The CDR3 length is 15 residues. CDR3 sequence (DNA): TGTGCCTGGAGTGGGGGACAGGCTGGCAATCAGCCCCAGCATTTT. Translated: CAWSGGQAGNQPQHF.

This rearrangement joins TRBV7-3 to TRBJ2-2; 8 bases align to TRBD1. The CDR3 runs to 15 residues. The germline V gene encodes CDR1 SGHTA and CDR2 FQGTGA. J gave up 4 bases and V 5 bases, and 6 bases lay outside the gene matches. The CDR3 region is CASSPRTGSTGELFF. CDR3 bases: TGTGCCAGCAGCCCTAGGACAGGGAGCACCGGGGAGCTGTTTTTT.

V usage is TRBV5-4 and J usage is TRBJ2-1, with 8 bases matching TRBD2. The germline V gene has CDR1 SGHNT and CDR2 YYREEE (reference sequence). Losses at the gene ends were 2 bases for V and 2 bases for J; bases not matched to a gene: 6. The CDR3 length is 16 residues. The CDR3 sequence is CASSFRLASTYNEQFF. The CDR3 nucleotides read TGTGCCAGCAGCTTCCGACTAGCGAGTACCTACAATGAGCAGTTCTTC. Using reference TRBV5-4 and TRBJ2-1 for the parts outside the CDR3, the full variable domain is ETGVTQSPTHLIKTRGQQVTLRCSSQSGHNTVSWYQQALGQGPQFIFQYYREEENGRGNFPPRFSGLQFPNYSSELNVNALELDDSALYLCASSFRLASTYNEQFFGPGTRLTVL.

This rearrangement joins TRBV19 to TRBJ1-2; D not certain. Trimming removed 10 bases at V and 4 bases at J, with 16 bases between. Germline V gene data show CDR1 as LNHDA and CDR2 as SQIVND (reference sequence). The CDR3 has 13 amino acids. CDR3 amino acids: CAIAPTAGYGYTF. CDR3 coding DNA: TGTGCCATCGCCCCCACAGCAGGCTATGGCTACACCTTC.

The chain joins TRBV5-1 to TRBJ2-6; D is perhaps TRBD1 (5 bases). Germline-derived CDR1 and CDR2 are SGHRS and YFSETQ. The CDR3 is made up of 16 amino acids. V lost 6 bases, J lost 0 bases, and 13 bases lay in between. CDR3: CASTDSLISGANVLTF. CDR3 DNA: TGCGCCAGCACTGACAGTCTCATCTCTGGGGCCAACGTCCTGACTTTC.

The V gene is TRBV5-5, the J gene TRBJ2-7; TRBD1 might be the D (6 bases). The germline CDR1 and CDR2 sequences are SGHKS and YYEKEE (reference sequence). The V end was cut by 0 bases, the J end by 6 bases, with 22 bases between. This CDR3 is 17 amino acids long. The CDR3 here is CASSLARRQATEGEQYF. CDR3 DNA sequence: TGTGCCAGCAGCTTGGCCCGTCGACAGGCCACCGAGGGCGAGCAGTACTTC.

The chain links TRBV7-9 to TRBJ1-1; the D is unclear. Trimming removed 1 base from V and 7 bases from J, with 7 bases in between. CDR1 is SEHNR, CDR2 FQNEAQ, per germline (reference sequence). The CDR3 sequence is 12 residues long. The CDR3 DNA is TGTGCCAGCAGCTTAGGAACGGATGAAGCTTTCTTT. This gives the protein CASSLGTDEAFF.

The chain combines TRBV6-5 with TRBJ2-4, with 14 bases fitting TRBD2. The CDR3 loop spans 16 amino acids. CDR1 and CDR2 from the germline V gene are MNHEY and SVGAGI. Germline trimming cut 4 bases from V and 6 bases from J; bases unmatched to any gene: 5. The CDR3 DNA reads TGTGCCAGCAGTTCCCCGACTAGCGGGAGGGGAAACATTCAGTACTTC. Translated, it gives CASSSPTSGRGNIQYF.

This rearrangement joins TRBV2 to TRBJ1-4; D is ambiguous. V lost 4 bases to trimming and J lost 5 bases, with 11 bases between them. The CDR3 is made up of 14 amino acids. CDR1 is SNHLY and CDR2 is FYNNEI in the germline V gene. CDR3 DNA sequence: TGTGCCAGCAGTGCATCGCCGGAGAATGAAAAACTGTTTTTT. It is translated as CASSASPENEKLFF.

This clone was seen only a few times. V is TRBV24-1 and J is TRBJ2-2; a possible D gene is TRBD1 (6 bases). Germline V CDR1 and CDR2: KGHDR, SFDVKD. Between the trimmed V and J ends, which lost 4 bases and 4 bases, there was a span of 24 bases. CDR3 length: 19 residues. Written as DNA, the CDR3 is TGTGCCACCAGTGACCCCTATCTGGGGGCGTCCCCCGGCACCGGGGAGCTGTTTTTT. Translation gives CATSDPYLGASPGTGELFF.

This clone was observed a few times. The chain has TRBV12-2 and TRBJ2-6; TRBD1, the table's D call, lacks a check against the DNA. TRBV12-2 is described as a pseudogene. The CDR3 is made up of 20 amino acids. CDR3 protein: CASRLAQDNLPHSGANVLTF. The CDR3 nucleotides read TGTGCAAGTCGCTTAGCGCAAGACAACCTCCCTCACTCTGGGGCCAACGTCCTGACTTTC.

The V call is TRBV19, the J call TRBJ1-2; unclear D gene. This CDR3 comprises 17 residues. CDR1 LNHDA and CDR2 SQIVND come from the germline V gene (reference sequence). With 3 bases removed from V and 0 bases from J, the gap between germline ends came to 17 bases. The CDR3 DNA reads TGTGCCAGTAGTATGGGTGGAGCAGGCCTAGCTAACTATGGCTACACCTTC. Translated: CASSMGGAGLANYGYTF.

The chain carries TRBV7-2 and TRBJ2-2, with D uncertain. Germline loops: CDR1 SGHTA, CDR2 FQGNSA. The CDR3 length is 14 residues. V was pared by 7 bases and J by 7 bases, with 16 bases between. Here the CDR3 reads CASTSRVTGGELFF. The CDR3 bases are TGTGCCAGCACGAGTCGGGTAACGGGCGGGGAGCTGTTTTTT.

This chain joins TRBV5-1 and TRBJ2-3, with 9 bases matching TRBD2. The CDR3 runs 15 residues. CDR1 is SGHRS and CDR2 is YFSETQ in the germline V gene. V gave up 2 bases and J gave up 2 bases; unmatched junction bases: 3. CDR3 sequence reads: CASSLASGNTDTQYF. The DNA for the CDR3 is TGCGCCAGCAGCTTAGCTAGCGGGAACACAGATACGCAGTATTTT.

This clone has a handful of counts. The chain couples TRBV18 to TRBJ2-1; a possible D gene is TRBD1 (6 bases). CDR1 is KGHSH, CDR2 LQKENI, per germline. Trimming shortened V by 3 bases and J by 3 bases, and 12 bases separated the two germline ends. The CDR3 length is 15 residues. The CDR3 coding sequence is TGTGCCAGCTCACCTTTCCGGGACAACTACAATGAGCAGTTCTTC. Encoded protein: CASSPFRDNYNEQFF.